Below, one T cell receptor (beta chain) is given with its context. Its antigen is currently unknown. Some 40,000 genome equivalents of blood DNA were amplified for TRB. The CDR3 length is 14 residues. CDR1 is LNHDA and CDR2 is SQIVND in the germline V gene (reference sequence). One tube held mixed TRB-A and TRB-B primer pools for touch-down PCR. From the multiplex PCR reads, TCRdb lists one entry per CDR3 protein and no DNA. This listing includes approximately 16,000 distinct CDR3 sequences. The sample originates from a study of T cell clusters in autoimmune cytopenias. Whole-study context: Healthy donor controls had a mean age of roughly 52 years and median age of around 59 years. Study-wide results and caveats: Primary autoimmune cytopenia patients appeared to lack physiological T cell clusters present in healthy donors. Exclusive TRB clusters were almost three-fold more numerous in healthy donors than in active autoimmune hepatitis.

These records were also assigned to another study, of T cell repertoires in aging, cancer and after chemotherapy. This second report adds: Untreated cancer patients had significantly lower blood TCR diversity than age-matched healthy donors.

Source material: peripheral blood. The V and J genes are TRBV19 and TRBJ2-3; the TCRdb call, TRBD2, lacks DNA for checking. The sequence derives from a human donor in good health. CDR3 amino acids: CASKRGPSTDTQYF.